Shown below are 26 T cell receptor beta chains from a single sample sequenced in a study of cytomegalovirus exposure and HLA in healthy donors. Vbeta (60) and Jbeta (13) primers were used in the PCR. TCRdb's copy holds only in-frame clones and misses some; the assay was immunoSEQ multiplex PCR. There are some 110,000 clones in the sample; about 72% occur only once, and about 16% lies in the top ten. Sequenced: PBMCs. All receptors come from a man aged 45 to 65 in good health and CMV-seropositive.

The V and J genes are TRBV28 and TRBJ1-5; D is unclear. This CDR3 has 15 amino acids. The germline gives CDR1 MDHEN, CDR2 SYDVKM. Deletions cut 4 bases from V and 1 base from J, with 11 bases between. CDR3 sequence (DNA): TGTGCCAGCAGTTCAGGAATTCGAAGCAATCAGCCCCAGCATTTT. Translating gives CASSSGIRSNQPQHF.

The genes are TRBV29-1 and TRBJ2-3; a possible D gene is TRBD2 (6 bases). V was pared by 2 bases and J by 3 bases, with 15 bases between. The germline V gene encodes CDR1 SQVTM and CDR2 ANQGSEA. The CDR3 extends over 15 amino acids. DNA for the CDR3: TGCAGCGTTGAATCCGGGGGTATTAGGACAGATACGCAGTATTTT. Amino acid sequence: CSVESGGIRTDTQYF.

V and J are TRBV6-5 and TRBJ1-2; the match to TRBD1 covers 10 bases. In germline, CDR1 is MNHEY, CDR2 SVGAGI. The CDR3 is made up of 16 amino acids. The trim removed 2 bases at V and 5 bases at J, leaving 8 bases unmatched. The CDR3 DNA sequence: TGTGCCAGCAGTTACGGGGCGGGGACAGGGGTTTATGGCTACACCTTC. This translates into CASSYGAGTGVYGYTF.

The rearrangement uses TRBV7-2 and TRBJ2-1; D is ambiguous. This CDR3 spans 15 amino acids. V was cut by 2 bases and J by 2 bases, with 10 bases left in between. The germline gives CDR1 SGHTA, CDR2 FQGNSA. CDR3 sequence: CASSLLPAPYNEQFF. CDR3 bases: TGTGCCAGCAGCTTACTCCCAGCGCCCTACAATGAGCAGTTCTTC.

The chain employs TRBV11-2 and TRBJ1-1, with 7 positions matching TRBD1. The CDR3 covers 19 residues. The germline gives CDR1 SGHAT, CDR2 FQNNGV. Germline trimming cut 4 bases from V and 6 bases from J; bases unmatched to any gene: 23. Here the CDR3 DNA reads TGTGCCAGCAGCTCGATACCCAACCGGGACAGACTGCCGGGCGCTGAAGCTTTCTTT. Encoded protein: CASSSIPNRDRLPGAEAFF.

The chain recombines TRBV27 with TRBJ1-4; D is ambiguous. This CDR3 comprises 12 residues. V was shortened by 5 bases and J by 7 bases, with 8 bases between the two germline ends. CDR1 is MNHEY and CDR2 is SMNVEV in the germline V gene (reference sequence). The DNA of the CDR3 is TGTGCCAGCAGTCCTGCGGGTGAAAAACTGTTTTTT. Encoded protein: CASSPAGEKLFF.

DNA for the CDR3: TGCGCCAGCAGCCAAGATAGGGGCGGGGGAGGGACCCAGTACTTC. It codes for CASSQDRGGGGTQYF. The V and J genes are TRBV4-3 and TRBJ2-5; 7 bases align to TRBD2. CDR3 length: 15 residues. With V trimmed by 0 bases and J by 7 bases, 8 bases remained unmatched. Germline V gene lookup returns CDR1 LGHNA and CDR2 YSLEER.

Only a few counts were recorded for this clone. The chain carries TRBV14 and TRBJ2-7; TRBD1 aligns across 7 bases. The CDR3 totals 13 residues. V lost 2 bases to trimming and J lost 3 bases; unmatched junction nucleotides: 1. CDR1 SGHDN and CDR2 FVKESK come from the germline V gene. The CDR3 reads CASSQRDSYEQYF. The CDR3 nucleotides are TGTGCCAGCAGCCAACGGGACAGCTACGAGCAGTACTTC.

The chain recombines TRBV30 with TRBJ2-7, with no clear D. Trimming stripped 3 bases from V and 0 bases from J, with 6 bases between. Per the germline V gene, CDR1 is GTSNPN and CDR2 is SVGIG (reference sequence). The CDR3 has 12 residues. The CDR3 region has the DNA TGTGCCTGGAGGGGCAGCTCCTACGAGCAGTACTTC. It encodes CAWRGSSYEQYF.

This chain uses TRBV28 with TRBJ2-3; 8 nucleotides align to TRBD2. The germline gives CDR1 MDHEN, CDR2 SYDVKM. The CDR3 length is 17 residues. V lost 3 bases and J lost 2; bases outside the gene matches: 10. CDR3 protein: CASSLRTSPLLTDTQYF. CDR3 in DNA: TGTGCCAGCAGTTTGAGGACTAGCCCCCTCCTCACAGATACGCAGTATTTT.

J is TRBJ1-1 and V is TRBV7-9; D remains unclear. Trimming took off 8 bases at V and 4 bases at J, with 14 bases between the two ends. CDR1 is SEHNR and CDR2 is FQNEAQ in the germline V gene (reference sequence). The CDR3 is 13 residues long. CDR3 sequence reads: CASCAAGGTEAFF. The DNA of the CDR3 is TGTGCCAGCTGCGCCGCAGGAGGCACTGAAGCTTTCTTT.

This chain uses TRBV5-6 with TRBJ2-2; tentatively, D is TRBD1 (6 bases). Germline CDR1 is SGHDT and CDR2 is YYEEEE. Trimming removed 4 bases from V and 0 bases from J, with 7 bases in between. The CDR3 is 14 residues long. CDR3 sequence (DNA): TGTGCCAGCAGCCGGACAGCGAACACCGGGGAGCTGTTTTTT. Translating gives CASSRTANTGELFF.

This clone has just a few counts. This chain links TRBV5-1 with TRBJ2-6; perhaps TRBD2 as D (5 bases). Looked up from germline, CDR1 is SGHRS and CDR2 is YFSETQ. This CDR3 is built from 13 residues. V lost 4 bases and J 4 bases, leaving 6 bases between the germline ends. CDR3 amino acids: CASSPGGANVLTF. For the CDR3, the DNA is TGCGCCAGCAGCCCGGGGGGGGCCAACGTCCTGACTTTC.

The V and J genes are TRBV2 and TRBJ2-1, with D unresolved. Per germline, CDR1 SNHLY and CDR2 FYNNEI. V shed 4 bases and J shed 0 bases, with 4 bases lying between them. The CDR3 is made up of 13 amino acids. CDR3 nucleotide sequence: TGTGCCAGCAGTGGGGCCTCCTACAATGAGCAGTTCTTC. Translated: CASSGASYNEQFF.

The chain joins TRBV6-6 to TRBJ2-7; D is undetermined. Per germline, CDR1 MNHNY and CDR2 SVGAGI (reference sequence). CDR3 size: 15 residues. Trimming shortened V by 0 bases and J by 9 bases, and 18 bases separated the two germline ends. Here the CDR3 DNA reads TGTGCCAGCAGTTACTCGTTAGACTCTGGAATTGGGCAGTACTTC. It translates to CASSYSLDSGIGQYF.

This sequence joins TRBV6-5 and TRBJ1-1; TRBD1 matches at 9 bases. Trimming at V came to 6 bases and at J to 4 bases, leaving 3 bases not matched to a gene. Germline V gene data show CDR1 as MNHEY and CDR2 as SVGAGI. This CDR3 is built from 13 residues. In DNA form, the CDR3 reads TGTGCCAGCAGCCCGACAGGGGGCACTGAAGCTTTCTTT. As protein: CASSPTGGTEAFF.

V and J are TRBV11-2 and TRBJ2-7, with 9 bases lining up with TRBD2. The germline CDR1 and CDR2 sequences are SGHAT and FQNNGV. CDR3 length equals 15 residues. V was clipped by 2 bases and J by 7 bases; unmatched bases: 9. Written as DNA, the CDR3 is TGTGCCAGCAGCTTAATGGCGGGAGGGCCGTATGAGCAGTACTTC. This translates into CASSLMAGGPYEQYF.

This rearrangement joins TRBV13 to TRBJ2-5; TRBD2 aligns across 16 bases. Near its end, the DNA agrees better with TRBJ2-7, so the J call may be wrong. The CDR3 runs 17 residues. CDR1 is PRHDT, CDR2 FYEKMQ, per germline (reference sequence). CDR3 sequence reads: CASSLGLAGGRLYEQYF. In nucleotides, the CDR3 is TGTGCCAGCAGCTTGGGACTAGCGGGAGGGAGACTCTACGAGCAGTACTTC.

The chain recombines TRBV4-1 with TRBJ1-5; no clear D gene. From germline, CDR1 is MGHRA and CDR2 YSYEKL. Between the trimmed V and J ends, which lost 0 bases and 9 bases, there was a span of 18 bases. The CDR3 runs 16 residues. The CDR3 reads CASSQDWYGLRGPQHF. Written as DNA, the CDR3 is TGCGCCAGCAGCCAAGATTGGTATGGACTTCGAGGGCCCCAGCATTTT.

The chain uses TRBV11-3 and TRBJ2-7; perhaps TRBD1 as D (5 bases). CDR3 size: 15 residues. Trimming cost V 3 bases and J 2 bases, with 14 bases left between them. Germline V lookup: CDR1 SGHNT, CDR2 YENEEA. CDR3 in amino acids: CASSFEVARAYEQYF. The CDR3 DNA follows: TGTGCCAGCAGCTTCGAAGTTGCCAGGGCCTACGAGCAGTACTTC. Drawing the rest from reference TRBV11-3 and TRBJ2-7, the complete variable domain is EAGVVQSPRYKIIEKKQPVAFWCNPISGHNTLYWYLQNLGQGPELLIRYENEEAVDDSQLPKDRFSAERLKGVDSTLKIQPAELGDSAVYLCASSFEVARAYEQYFGPGTRLTVT.

This clone was observed once. The chain couples TRBV6-5 to TRBJ1-1; 8 positions match TRBD1. Germline lookup yields CDR1 MNHEY and CDR2 SVGAGI. This CDR3 is 14 amino acids long. V dropped 4 bases and J dropped 5; count of bases not matched to a gene: 6. CDR3 residues: CASSSRTGRTEAFF. The CDR3 coding sequence is TGTGCCAGCAGTTCACGGACAGGGAGAACTGAAGCTTTCTTT.

This sequence joins TRBV19 and TRBJ2-7; possible D gene TRBD2, 6 bases. Deletions cut 5 bases from V and 3 bases from J, with 17 bases between. CDR3 length equals 15 residues. Germline lookup yields CDR1 LNHDA and CDR2 SQIVND (reference sequence). As DNA, the CDR3 is TGTGCCAGTAGTTCCGCGGGGTCCTACGGCTACGAGCAGTACTTC. Translating gives CASSSAGSYGYEQYF.

The V call is TRBV7-6, the J call TRBJ2-7; D is perhaps TRBD2 (6 bases). The V end was cut by 5 bases, the J end by 1 base, with 15 bases between. CDR3 length equals 15 residues. Per the germline V gene, CDR1 is SGHVS and CDR2 is FNYEAQ. The CDR3, as DNA: TGTGCCAGCAGCCATCACCTCAGCGGGTCCTACGAGCAGTACTTC. Encoded protein: CASSHHLSGSYEQYF.

This rearrangement joins TRBV11-2 to TRBJ2-2; unclear D gene. V lost 2 bases to trimming and J lost 6 bases, with 16 bases between them. Germline loops: CDR1 SGHAT, CDR2 FQNNGV. This CDR3 contains 16 residues. CDR3 sequence: CASSLNPALAAGELFF. Here the CDR3 DNA reads TGTGCCAGCAGCTTAAACCCCGCATTGGCGGCCGGGGAGCTGTTTTTT.

This chain joins TRBV6-1 and TRBJ1-2; 9 bases match TRBD1. The length of the CDR3 is 13 residues. Trimming removed 8 bases from V and 5 bases from J; junction bases left unmatched: 6. The germline V gene has CDR1 MNHNS and CDR2 SASEGT. DNA of the CDR3: TGTGCCAGCCGCTCCGGGACAGGGTATGGCTACACCTTC. As protein: CASRSGTGYGYTF.

The chain is built from TRBV18 and TRBJ1-1; D is ambiguous. The germline V and J ends were trimmed by 6 bases and 7 bases, with 15 bases remaining between them. This CDR3 spans 13 amino acids. CDR1 is KGHSH and CDR2 is LQKENI in the germline V gene. CDR3 protein: CASSPFWAIEAFF. Written as DNA, the CDR3 is TGTGCCAGCTCCCCATTTTGGGCAATTGAAGCTTTCTTT.